This TCR beta chain comes out of a study of cytomegalovirus exposure and HLA in healthy donors. Findings and limits, study-wide: Earlier analysis looked at TCR beta V segments, and most were productive about 87% or about 30% of the time. Later analysis identified 16,000 or so TCR beta sequences associated with HLA alleles, using a false discovery rate threshold of 0.05. Exclusion as indistinguishable affected some V segments, including TRBV6-2 and TRBV6-3.

Concerning this clone: The antigen is unknown.

V lost 3 bases and J lost 5; bases outside the gene matches: 4. Per the germline V gene, CDR1 is SEHNR and CDR2 is FQNEAQ (reference sequence). This CDR3 region has 14 residues. The PCR used 60 Vbeta and 13 Jbeta primers. Clones were read by immunoSEQ multiplex PCR, and TCRdb kept only the in-frame ones, dropping some. The repertoire includes over 250,000 clones, approximately 90% of them detected once, and 3.5% to 4% sits in the top ten. This sequence originates from a man aged 40-49 years in good health and CMV-seropositive. The material sequenced was PBMCs. V gene TRBV7-9 combines with J gene TRBJ2-7; 10 nucleotides align to TRBD1. The CDR3 reads CASSFVTGGDEQYF. DNA of the CDR3: TGTGCCAGCAGCTTCGTGACAGGGGGCGACGAGCAGTACTTC.